One sample yielded the 13 T cell receptor beta chains listed below, sequenced in a study of technical replicates of blood from several donors. Profiled with immunoSEQ multiplex PCR; TCRdb holds only in-frame clones, not every one. The table records about 98,000 clones, 90% to 96% of them present only once. Sequencing was done on a sample of T cells isolated from PBMCs. Every receptor here comes from a human donor in good health.

This chain uses TRBV28 with TRBJ2-1; the D gene is possibly TRBD2 (7 bases). The CDR3 covers 16 residues. V lost 1 base to trimming and J lost 6 bases, with 16 bases between them. The germline V gene encodes CDR1 MDHEN and CDR2 SYDVKM. CDR3 in DNA: TGTGCCAGCAGTTTATTTGGGGCAGGGGAGGGCAATGAGCAGTTCTTC. The encoded protein is CASSLFGAGEGNEQFF.

The DNA for the CDR3 is TGTGCCAGCCGACAGGGTTACAATCAGCCCCAGCATTTT. It codes for CASRQGYNQPQHF. This sequence joins TRBV27 and TRBJ1-5, with 7 bases fitting TRBD1. The V gene's germline CDR1 is MNHEY and CDR2 SMNVEV (reference sequence). This CDR3 contains 13 residues. The V and J ends lost 8 bases and 3 bases, in that order; junction bases with no gene match: 4.

The rearrangement uses TRBV11-1 and TRBJ1-1, with TRBD1 matching 8 bases. The CDR3 contains 13 residues. Trimming removed 5 bases from V and 8 bases from J; junction bases left unmatched: 7. Germline V CDR1 and CDR2: SGHAT, FQDESV (reference sequence). The chain's CDR3 is CASSSGQGGEAFF. DNA for the CDR3: TGTGCCAGCAGCAGCGGACAGGGCGGGGAAGCTTTCTTT.

This sequence joins TRBV11-2 and TRBJ2-4; 7 bases align to TRBD1. The CDR3 length is 16 residues. Germline lookup yields CDR1 SGHAT and CDR2 FQNNGV. The junction had 9 bases not matched to a gene; V was cut back by 3 bases and J by 4 bases. The CDR3 is CASSFTMTGPKNIQYF. For the CDR3, the DNA is TGTGCCAGCAGCTTCACAATGACAGGGCCAAAAAACATTCAGTACTTC.

CDR3 amino acids: CASRKGGQRDYGYTF. Here the CDR3 DNA reads TGTGCCAGCAGAAAGGGGGGACAGCGGGACTATGGCTACACCTTC. The chain joins TRBV6-1 to TRBJ1-2; TRBD1 agrees at 7 bases. Per germline, CDR1 MNHNS and CDR2 SASEGT. The V and J ends lost 6 bases and 3 bases, in that order; junction bases with no gene match: 10. The CDR3 length is 15 residues.

This clone was detected only once. The chain carries TRBV29-1 and TRBJ1-2; D possibly corresponds to TRBD1 (5 bases). Trimming took off 0 bases at V and 1 base at J, with 9 bases between the two ends. The CDR3 totals 14 residues. Germline V gene lookup returns CDR1 SQVTM and CDR2 ANQGSEA. The CDR3 sequence: CSVEEHRSNYGYTF. CDR3 DNA sequence: TGCAGCGTTGAAGAACACAGGAGTAACTATGGCTACACCTTC. The whole variable domain, filled in from reference TRBV29-1 and TRBJ1-2, reads SAVISQKPSRDICQRGTSLTIQCQVDSQVTMMFWYRQQPGQSLTLIATANQGSEATYESGFVIDKFPISRPNLTFSTLTVSNMSPEDSSIYLCSVEEHRSNYGYTFGSGTRLTVV.

This clone was found once. The chain carries TRBV27 and TRBJ2-2; the D is unclear. The germline V and J ends were trimmed by 2 bases and 0 bases, with 4 bases remaining between them. CDR3 length equals 14 residues. Germline loops: CDR1 MNHEY, CDR2 SMNVEV (reference sequence). The CDR3 loop reads CASSLISNTGELFF. DNA of the CDR3: TGTGCCAGCAGTTTAATCTCGAACACCGGGGAGCTGTTTTTT.

This chain joins TRBV19 and TRBJ2-1, with a possible D match to TRBD1 (6 bases). Germline-derived CDR1 and CDR2 are LNHDA and SQIVND (reference sequence). CDR3 size: 13 residues. V lost 9 bases to trimming and J lost 4 bases, with 13 bases between them. CDR3 in DNA: TGTGCCAGCGGCATACAGGGTTACAATGAGCAGTTCTTC. It codes for CASGIQGYNEQFF.

The gene calls are TRBV30 and TRBJ2-7, with 9 nucleotides matching TRBD1. CDR3 size: 17 residues. Germline V CDR1 and CDR2: GTSNPN, SVGIG (reference sequence). V was pared by 0 bases and J by 4 bases, with 13 bases of the junction left unmatched. The CDR3 DNA is TGTGCCTGGAGTGTCACGCAAGGGACAGGGATATATTACGAGCAGTACTTC. Amino acid sequence: CAWSVTQGTGIYYEQYF.

This chain links TRBV18 with TRBJ1-4, with D tentatively TRBD1 (5 bases). Trimming removed 3 bases at V and 0 bases at J, with 11 bases between. Germline V gives CDR1 KGHSH, CDR2 LQKENI. The length of the CDR3 is 16 residues. CDR3 in DNA: TGTGCCAGCTCACCCCGAGACAGAGCAACTAATGAAAAACTGTTTTTT. This sequence encodes CASSPRDRATNEKLFF.

The DNA for the CDR3 is TGTGCCAGCAGTTACTCGTTAGCGGGCAGCACAGATACGCAGTATTTT. It encodes CASSYSLAGSTDTQYF. The gene calls are TRBV6-5 and TRBJ2-3, with 7 bases lining up with TRBD2. The germline V gene has CDR1 MNHEY and CDR2 SVGAGI. V shed 0 bases and J 0 bases; nucleotides not matched to a gene: 3. The CDR3 loop spans 16 amino acids.

The chain carries TRBV30 and TRBJ1-3, with D perhaps TRBD1 (5 bases). Germline assignment: CDR1 GTSNPN and CDR2 SVGIG (reference sequence). Trimming took off 2 bases at V and 2 bases at J, with 19 bases between the two ends. This CDR3 is 17 amino acids long. The CDR3: CAWSSRTGFVAGNTIYF. CDR3 DNA sequence: TGTGCCTGGAGTTCACGCACAGGCTTTGTCGCTGGAAACACCATATATTTT.

The J gene is TRBJ2-7, the V gene TRBV19; TRBD1 matches 9 bases. The V gene's germline CDR1 is LNHDA and CDR2 SQIVND (reference sequence). The CDR3 contains 14 residues. Losses at the gene ends were 4 bases for V and 3 bases for J; bases not matched to a gene: 4. The CDR3 sequence: CASSTQGADYEQYF. As DNA, the CDR3 is TGTGCCAGTAGTACACAGGGGGCCGACTACGAGCAGTACTTC. The whole variable domain, filled in from reference TRBV19 and TRBJ2-7, reads DGGITQSPKYLFRKEGQNVTLSCEQNLNHDAMYWYRQDPGQGLRLIYYSQIVNDFQKGDIAEGYSVSREKKESFPLTVTSAQKNPTAFYLCASSTQGADYEQYFGPGTRLTVT.